These 4 T cell receptor beta chains were all obtained from the same sample, sequenced in a study of shared clonotypes between healthy human individuals (dated by TCRdb to the early 2020s). Library preparation was by the immunoSEQ multiplex PCR assay. Here the immuneACCESS table is served through TCRdb, limited to in-frame sequences with V and J called. Missing clones are a known gap in these copies; in checked studies unresolved V genes cover under half, and the rest lacks a known reason. The sample data list over a million clones, and 75% to 85% of these were observed just once. The top ten constitute roughly 0.55% of the sample. The source material was memory CD4+ T cells from PBMCs. Sample cell subset or site, as interpreted from the label and publication: CD45RA-negative fraction. The receptors come from a man between 18 and 29 years old in good health. Some clones in this sample may be carry-over from other donors' samples.

This clone was seen more than once but under ten times. The gene calls are TRBV9 and TRBJ2-3; D unresolved. Germline V gene data show CDR1 as SGDLS and CDR2 as YYNGEE. This CDR3 spans 14 amino acids. V gave up 0 bases and J gave up 2 bases, with 7 bases separating them. Here the CDR3 DNA reads TGTGCCAGCAGCGTAGGAATGACCACAGATACGCAGTATTTT. It is translated as CASSVGMTTDTQYF.

This clone appeared once. The chain couples TRBV12-5 to TRBJ1-2; maybe TRBD1 (6 bases). V was pared by 6 bases and J by 8 bases, with 16 bases between. The CDR3 sequence is 13 residues long. Germline V lookup: CDR1 LGHNT, CDR2 FRNRAP. CDR3 bases: TGTGCTAGTGGCTTAACAGGGACGGGCGGCTACACCTTC. The encoded protein is CASGLTGTGGYTF.

The gene calls are TRBV28 and TRBJ2-1, with D maybe TRBD2 (6 bases). The CDR3 has 14 residues. The V gene's germline CDR1 is MDHEN and CDR2 SYDVKM. Deletions cut 4 bases from V and 7 bases from J, with 14 bases between. The CDR3 region has the DNA TGTGCCAGCAGTTCCGCGGGACCCCCGAATGAGCAGTTCTTC. Translating gives CASSSAGPPNEQFF.

The CDR3 is CASSRLLVQPQHF. The CDR3 coding sequence is TGTGCCAGCAGCAGACTGTTGGTTCAGCCCCAGCATTTT. This chain links TRBV7-4 with TRBJ1-5; no definite D call. Germline loops: CDR1 SGHVT, CDR2 SQSDAQ. V lost 5 bases to trimming and J lost 6 bases, with 11 bases between them. This CDR3 is built from 13 residues.